This TCR beta chain was identified during a study of blood T cell repertoires in COVID-19. J gave up 4 bases and V 6 bases, and 9 bases lay outside the gene matches. The CDR3 extends over 15 amino acids. The germline V gene encodes CDR1 MNHEY and CDR2 SVGAGI. This table comes from immunoSEQ multiplex PCR, and its TCRdb copy is limited to in-frame clones, with some not included. Among approximately 150,000 clones listed, roughly 84% were seen once. Seattle cases were enrolled at active infection and followed longitudinally. This TCR was recovered from a woman in her forties or fifties with COVID-19, enrolled during active disease. The chain combines TRBV6-5 with TRBJ2-3, with 8 bases aligning to TRBD1. Sequenced input: peripheral blood. The CDR3 region is CASSTGTGPSDTQYF. In DNA form, the CDR3 reads TGTGCCAGCAGCACCGGGACAGGTCCCTCAGATACGCAGTATTTT.